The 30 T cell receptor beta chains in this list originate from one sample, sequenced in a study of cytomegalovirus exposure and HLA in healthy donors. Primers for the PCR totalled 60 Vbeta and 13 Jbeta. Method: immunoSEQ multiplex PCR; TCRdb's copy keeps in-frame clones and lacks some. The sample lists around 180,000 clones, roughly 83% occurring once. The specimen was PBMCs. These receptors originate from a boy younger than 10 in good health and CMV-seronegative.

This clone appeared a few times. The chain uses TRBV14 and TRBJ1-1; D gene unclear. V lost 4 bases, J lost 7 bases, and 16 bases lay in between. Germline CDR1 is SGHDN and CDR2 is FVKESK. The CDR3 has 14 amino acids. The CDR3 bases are TGTGCCAGCAGCCCGGACTGGGCGTCACATGAAGCTTTCTTT. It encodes CASSPDWASHEAFF.

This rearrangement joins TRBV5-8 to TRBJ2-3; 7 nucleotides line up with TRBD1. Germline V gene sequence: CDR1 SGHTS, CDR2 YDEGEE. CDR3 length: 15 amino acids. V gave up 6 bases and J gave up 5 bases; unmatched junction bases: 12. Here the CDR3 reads CASNSLQGQGDTQYF. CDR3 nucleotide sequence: TGTGCCAGCAACTCTCTACAGGGGCAAGGAGATACGCAGTATTTT. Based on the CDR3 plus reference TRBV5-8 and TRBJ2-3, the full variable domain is EAGVTQSPTHLIKTRGQQATLRCSPISGHTSVYWYQQALGLGLQFLLWYDEGEERNRGNFPPRFSGRQFPNYSSELNVNALELEDSALYLCASNSLQGQGDTQYFGPGTRLTVL.

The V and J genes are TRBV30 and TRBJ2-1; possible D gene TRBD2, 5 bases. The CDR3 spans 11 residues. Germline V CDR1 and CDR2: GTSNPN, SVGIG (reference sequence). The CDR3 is CAVRADNEQFF. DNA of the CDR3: TGTGCTGTGCGGGCGGACAATGAGCAGTTCTTC.

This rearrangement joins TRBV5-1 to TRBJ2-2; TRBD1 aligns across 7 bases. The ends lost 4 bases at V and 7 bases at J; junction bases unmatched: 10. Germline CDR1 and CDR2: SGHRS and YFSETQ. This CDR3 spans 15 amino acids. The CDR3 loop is CASSRDRVIGGELFF. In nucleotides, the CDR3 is TGCGCCAGCAGCCGAGACAGGGTCATAGGCGGGGAGCTGTTTTTT.

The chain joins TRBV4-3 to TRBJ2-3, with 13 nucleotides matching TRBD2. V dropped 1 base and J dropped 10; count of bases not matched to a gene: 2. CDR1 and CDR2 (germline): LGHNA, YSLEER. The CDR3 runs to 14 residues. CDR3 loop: CASSQGLAGGAQYF. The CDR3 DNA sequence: TGCGCCAGCAGCCAAGGACTAGCGGGAGGCGCGCAGTATTTT.

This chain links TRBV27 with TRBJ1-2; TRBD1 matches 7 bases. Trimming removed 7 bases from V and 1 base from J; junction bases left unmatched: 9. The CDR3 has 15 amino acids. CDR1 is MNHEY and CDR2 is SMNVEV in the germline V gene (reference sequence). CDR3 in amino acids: CASTKGGQLNYGYTF. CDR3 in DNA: TGTGCCAGCACCAAAGGGGGACAGCTTAACTATGGCTACACCTTC.

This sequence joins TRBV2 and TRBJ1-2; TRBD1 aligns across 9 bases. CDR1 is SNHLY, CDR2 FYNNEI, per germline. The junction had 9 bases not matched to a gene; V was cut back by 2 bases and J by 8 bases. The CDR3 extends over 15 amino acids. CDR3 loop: CASSELGQGVSGYTF. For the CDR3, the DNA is TGTGCCAGCAGTGAATTGGGACAGGGTGTTTCGGGCTACACCTTC.

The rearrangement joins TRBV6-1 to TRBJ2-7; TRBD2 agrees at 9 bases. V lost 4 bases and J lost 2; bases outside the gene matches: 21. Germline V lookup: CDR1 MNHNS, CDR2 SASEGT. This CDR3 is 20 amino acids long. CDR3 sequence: CASSVFASGDPLSRAYEQYF. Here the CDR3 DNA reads TGTGCCAGCAGTGTCTTTGCTAGCGGGGATCCATTGAGCAGGGCCTACGAGCAGTACTTC.

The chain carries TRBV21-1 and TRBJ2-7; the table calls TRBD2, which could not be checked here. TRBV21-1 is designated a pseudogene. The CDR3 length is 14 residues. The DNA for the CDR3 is TGTGCCAGCAGCGGACTAGCGTGCGCCTACGAGCAGTACGTC. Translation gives CASSGLACAYEQYV.

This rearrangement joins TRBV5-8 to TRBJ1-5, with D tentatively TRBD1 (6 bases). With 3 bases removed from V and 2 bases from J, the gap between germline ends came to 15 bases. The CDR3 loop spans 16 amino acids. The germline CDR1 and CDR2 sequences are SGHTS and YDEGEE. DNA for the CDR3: TGTGCCAGCAGCTGGAGAGGGGGAGCGGGCAATCAGCCCCAGCATTTT. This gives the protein CASSWRGGAGNQPQHF.

The CDR3 bases are TGTGCTAGTGGTACCCTAGGGGAAGTGGTCACTGAAGCTTTCTTT. It yields the protein CASGTLGEVVTEAFF. V and J are TRBV12-5 and TRBJ1-1, with TRBD1 as a possible D gene (5 bases). Germline CDR1 LGHNT, CDR2 FRNRAP. V lost 5 bases to trimming and J lost 4 bases, with 17 bases between them. The CDR3 covers 15 residues.

The CDR3 is CASSQSVTSSLHF. The CDR3 nucleotides read TGTGCCAGCAGCCAAAGCGTCACGTCATCCCTCCACTTT. The chain joins TRBV4-2 to TRBJ1-6; D gene uncertain. V dropped 2 bases and J dropped 14 bases, with 13 bases sitting between them. This CDR3 region has 13 residues. The germline V gene has CDR1 LGHNA and CDR2 YNFKEQ.

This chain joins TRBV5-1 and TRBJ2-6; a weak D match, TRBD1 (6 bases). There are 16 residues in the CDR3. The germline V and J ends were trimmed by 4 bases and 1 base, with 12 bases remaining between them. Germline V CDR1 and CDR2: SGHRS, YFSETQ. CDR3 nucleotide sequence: TGCGCCAGCAGCGACCTCGACAGGTCTGGGGCCAACGTCCTGACTTTC. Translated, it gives CASSDLDRSGANVLTF.

The CDR3 is CASSQDPAGDSYEQYF. The DNA of the CDR3 is TGTGCCAGCAGCCAAGATCCAGCGGGAGACTCCTACGAGCAGTACTTC. The rearrangement links TRBV4-2 to TRBJ2-5; 8 nucleotides line up with TRBD2. The better agreement between TRBJ2-7 and the DNA end casts doubt on the J call. The CDR3 runs 16 residues. Germline CDR1 is LGHNA and CDR2 is YNFKEQ.

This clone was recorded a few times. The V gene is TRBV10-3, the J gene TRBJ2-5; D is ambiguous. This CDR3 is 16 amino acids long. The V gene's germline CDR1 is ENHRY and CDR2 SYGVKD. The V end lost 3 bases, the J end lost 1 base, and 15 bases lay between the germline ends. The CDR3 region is CAISDPSDGFQETQYF. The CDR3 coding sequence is TGTGCCATCAGTGATCCAAGCGACGGGTTCCAAGAGACCCAGTACTTC.

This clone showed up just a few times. The CDR3 loop reads CASSFGVRSGTYEQYF. Here the CDR3 DNA reads TGTGCCAGCAGTTTTGGGGTACGTTCGGGAACCTACGAGCAGTACTTC. The V gene is TRBV28, the J gene TRBJ2-7, with TRBD2 as a possible D gene (5 bases). Per germline, CDR1 MDHEN and CDR2 SYDVKM. There are 16 residues in the CDR3. The V end lost 3 bases, the J end lost 2 bases, and 17 bases lay between the germline ends.

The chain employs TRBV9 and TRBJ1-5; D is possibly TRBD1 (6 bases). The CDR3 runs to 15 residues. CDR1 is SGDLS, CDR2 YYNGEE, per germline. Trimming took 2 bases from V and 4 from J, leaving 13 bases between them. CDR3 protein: CASSVEGVRNQPQHF. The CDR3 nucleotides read TGTGCCAGCAGCGTCGAGGGGGTGCGGAATCAGCCCCAGCATTTT.

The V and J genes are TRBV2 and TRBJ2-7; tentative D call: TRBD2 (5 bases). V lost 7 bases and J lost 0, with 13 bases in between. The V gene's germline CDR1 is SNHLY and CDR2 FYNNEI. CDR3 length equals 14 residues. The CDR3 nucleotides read TGTGCCAGCAATCCAGCGGCGAGCTCCTACGAGCAGTACTTC. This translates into CASNPAASSYEQYF.

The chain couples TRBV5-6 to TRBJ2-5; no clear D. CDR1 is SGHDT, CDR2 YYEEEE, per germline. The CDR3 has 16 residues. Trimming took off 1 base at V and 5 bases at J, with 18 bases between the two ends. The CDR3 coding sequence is TGTGCCAGCAGCTTGAGTTTGAGAAAGACAACGGAGACCCAGTACTTC. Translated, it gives CASSLSLRKTTETQYF.

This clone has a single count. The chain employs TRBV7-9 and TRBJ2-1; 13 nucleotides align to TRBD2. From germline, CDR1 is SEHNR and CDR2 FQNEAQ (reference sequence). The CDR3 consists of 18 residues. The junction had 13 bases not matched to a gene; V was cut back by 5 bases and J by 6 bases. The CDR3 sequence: CASSPPTSGRSLANEQFF. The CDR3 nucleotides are TGTGCCAGCAGCCCCCCGACTAGCGGGAGGTCGTTAGCCAATGAGCAGTTCTTC.

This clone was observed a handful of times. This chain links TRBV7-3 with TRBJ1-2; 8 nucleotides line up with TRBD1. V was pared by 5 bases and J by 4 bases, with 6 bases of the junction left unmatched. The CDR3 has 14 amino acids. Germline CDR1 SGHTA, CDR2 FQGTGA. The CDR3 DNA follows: TGTGCCAGCAGCCCAACCGGGACAGGCTATGGCTACACCTTC. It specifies CASSPTGTGYGYTF.

The CDR3 reads CASSPGLAGVSSYNEQFF. The CDR3 nucleotides read TGTGCCAGCAGCCCCGGACTAGCGGGGGTGAGCTCCTACAATGAGCAGTTCTTC. The V gene is TRBV5-4, the J gene TRBJ2-1, with TRBD2 matching 13 bases. In germline, CDR1 is SGHNT, CDR2 YYREEE (reference sequence). CDR3 length: 18 amino acids. Germline trimming cut 4 bases from V and 0 bases from J; bases unmatched to any gene: 7.

CDR3 in amino acids: CASSFRDRVTGELFF. In DNA form, the CDR3 reads TGTGCCAGCAGCTTTCGGGACAGGGTCACCGGGGAGCTGTTTTTT. The chain employs TRBV9 and TRBJ2-2; 9 bases are shared with TRBD1. V shed 4 bases, J shed 4 bases, and the junction held 5 bases outside the gene matches. The CDR3 length is 15 residues. CDR1 is SGDLS, CDR2 YYNGEE, per germline.

The CDR3 sequence: CASSIGQENSPLHF. The CDR3 nucleotides are TGTGCCAGCAGCATCGGACAGGAAAATTCACCCCTCCACTTT. This chain connects TRBV6-5 to TRBJ1-6; 7 bases map to TRBD1. The CDR3 is made up of 14 amino acids. The trim removed 6 bases at V and 7 bases at J, leaving 6 bases unmatched. In germline, CDR1 is MNHEY, CDR2 SVGAGI.

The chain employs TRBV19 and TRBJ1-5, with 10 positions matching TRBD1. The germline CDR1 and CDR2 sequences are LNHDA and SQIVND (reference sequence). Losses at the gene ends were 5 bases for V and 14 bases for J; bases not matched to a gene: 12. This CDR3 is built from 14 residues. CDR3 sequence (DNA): TGTGCCAGTAGTGTAAAAGGCGGGACAGGGGACGAGCATTTT. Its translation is CASSVKGGTGDEHF. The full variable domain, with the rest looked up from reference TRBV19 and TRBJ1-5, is DGGITQSPKYLFRKEGQNVTLSCEQNLNHDAMYWYRQDPGQGLRLIYYSQIVNDFQKGDIAEGYSVSREKKESFPLTVTSAQKNPTAFYLCASSVKGGTGDEHFGDGTRLSIL.

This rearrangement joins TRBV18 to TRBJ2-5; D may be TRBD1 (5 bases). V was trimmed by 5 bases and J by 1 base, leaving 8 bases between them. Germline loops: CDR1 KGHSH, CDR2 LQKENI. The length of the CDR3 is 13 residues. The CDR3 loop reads CASSTGSQETQYF. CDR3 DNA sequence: TGTGCCAGCTCAACAGGATCCCAAGAGACCCAGTACTTC.

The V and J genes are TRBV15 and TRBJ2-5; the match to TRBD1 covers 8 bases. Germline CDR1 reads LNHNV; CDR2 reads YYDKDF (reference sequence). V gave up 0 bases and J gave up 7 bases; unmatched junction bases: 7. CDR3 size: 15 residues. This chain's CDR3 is CATSRDPGQGGTQYF. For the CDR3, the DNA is TGTGCCACCAGCAGAGATCCCGGACAGGGAGGGACCCAGTACTTC.

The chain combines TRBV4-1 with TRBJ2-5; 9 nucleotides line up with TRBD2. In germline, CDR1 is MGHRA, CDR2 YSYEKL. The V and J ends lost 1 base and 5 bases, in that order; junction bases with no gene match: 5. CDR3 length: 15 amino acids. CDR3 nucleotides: TGCGCCAGCAGCCAAGTGGGGACTAGCAGGGAGACCCAGTACTTC. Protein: CASSQVGTSRETQYF.

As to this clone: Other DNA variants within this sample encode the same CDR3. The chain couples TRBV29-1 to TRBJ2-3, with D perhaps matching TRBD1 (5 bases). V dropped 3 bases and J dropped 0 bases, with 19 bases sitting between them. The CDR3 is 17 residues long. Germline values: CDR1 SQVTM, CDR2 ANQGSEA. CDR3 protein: CSVDHPPQGLSTDTQYF. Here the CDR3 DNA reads TGCAGCGTTGACCATCCACCCCAGGGTCTCAGCACAGATACGCAGTATTTT.

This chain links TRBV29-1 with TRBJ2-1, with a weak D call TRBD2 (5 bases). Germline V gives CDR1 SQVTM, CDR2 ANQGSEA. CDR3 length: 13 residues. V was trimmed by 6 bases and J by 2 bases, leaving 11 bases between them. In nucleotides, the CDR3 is TGCAGCGTATTGGACGGGGCCTACAATGAGCAGTTCTTC. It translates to CSVLDGAYNEQFF.